These T cell receptor beta chains were read from a single sample in a study of blood T cell repertoires in COVID-19. Measured with immunoSEQ multiplex PCR; TCRdb has only the in-frame clones, and not every one. The sample consists of fewer than 150,000 clones, more than 70% of them appearing once. The sample taken for sequencing was peripheral blood. Every receptor here comes from a human donor in a cohort sampled during active COVID-19. Both conserved end residues are part of each CDR3. The order of the fields is V gene, clone size, D gene, J gene, CDR3 length, CDR3 protein, CDR3 DNA. D genes are given only for firm matches. For some rows the clone size is stated as once, few or many, or as a class when expanded; others skip it.

TRBV19	.	.	TRBJ1-1	14	CASSIAGGTTEAFF	TGTGCCAGTAGTATAGCGGGGGGCACCACTGAAGCTTTCTTT
TRBV20-1	.	TRBD1	TRBJ2-7	11	CSARQGKAQYF	TGCAGTGCGCGACAGGGTAAGGCGCAGTACTTC
TRBV10-3	.	TRBD1	TRBJ1-4	14	CATGTGTTNEKLFF	TGTGCCACCGGGACAGGGACAACTAATGAAAAACTGTTTTTT
TRBV7-9	.	TRBD1	TRBJ2-5	17	CASSSIPGQGVEETQYF	TGTGCCAGCAGCTCCATACCGGGACAGGGGGTCGAGGAGACCCAGTACTTC
TRBV7-9	.	.	TRBJ2-5	14	CASTRRNSIETQYF	TGTGCCAGCACCAGGAGGAACAGTATAGAGACCCAGTACTTC
TRBV10-3	.	.	TRBJ2-2	13	CAIRTRDTGELFF	TGTGCCATCAGGACACGCGACACCGGGGAGCTGTTTTTT
TRBV18	.	TRBD1	TRBJ1-6	15	CASSPRQGADSPLHF	TGTGCCAGCTCACCTAGACAGGGGGCCGATTCACCCCTCCACTTT
TRBV4-1	.	.	TRBJ2-5	13	CASSLLEQETQYF	TGCGCCAGCAGCCTGCTAGAACAAGAGACCCAGTACTTC
TRBV3-1/TRBV3-2	.	TRBD1	TRBJ1-3	15	CASRAGGATGNTIYF	TGTGCCAGCAGGGCAGGGGGCGCGACTGGAAACACCATATATTTT
TRBV3-1/TRBV3-2	.	.	TRBJ2-5	15	CASSQVGRSQETQYF	TGTGCCAGCAGCCAAGTGGGCAGAAGCCAAGAGACCCAGTACTTC
TRBV5-4	.	.	TRBJ2-1	17	CASSPGVGGGRSNEQFF	TGTGCCAGCAGCCCGGGCGTCGGCGGGGGCCGCTCCAATGAGCAGTTCTTC
TRBV5-5	.	.	TRBJ2-7	14	CASSLVSVTYEQYF	TGTGCCAGCAGCTTGGTCTCCGTTACCTACGAGCAGTACTTC
TRBV19	.	.	TRBJ1-5	15	CASPGAEYSNQPQHF	TGTGCCAGTCCGGGAGCCGAGTATAGCAATCAGCCCCAGCATTTT
TRBV10-3	few	.	TRBJ1-6	12	CAISDPRSPLHF	TGTGCCATCAGTGACCCCCGGTCACCCCTCCACTTT
TRBV7-8	.	TRBD2	TRBJ2-3	17	CASRQTASGGRPDTQYF	TGTGCCAGCAGACAAACTGCTAGCGGGGGGAGGCCAGATACGCAGTATTTT
TRBV21-1	.	.	TRBJ2-2	17	CASIPTPQGIGKVRLFF	TGTGCCAGCATCCCTACCCCACAGGGAATCGGGAAGGTTAGACTGTTTTTT
TRBV5-6	.	.	TRBJ2-7	14	CASQKGGVWYEQYF	TGTGCCAGCCAAAAAGGGGGGGTATGGTACGAGCAGTACTTC
TRBV6-5	.	.	TRBJ1-1	13	CASTFGGRTEAFF	TGTGCCAGCACCTTCGGGGGGAGGACTGAAGCTTTCTTT
TRBV11-1	.	TRBD1	TRBJ1-4	16	CASSLDPTGEGEKLFF	TGTGCCAGCAGCCTCGACCCGACAGGGGAAGGTGAAAAACTGTTTTTT
TRBV18	.	TRBD1	TRBJ2-5	15	CASSQGTGAQETQYF	TGTGCCAGCTCACAAGGGACAGGGGCACAAGAGACCCAGTACTTC
TRBV6-2/TRBV6-3	once	.	TRBJ1-5	16	CASSYSPGGPNQPQHF	TGTGCCAGCAGTTACTCCCCGGGAGGGCCCAATCAGCCCCAGCATTTT
TRBV18	once	.	TRBJ1-1	13	CASSPMKSTEAFF	TGTGCCAGCTCACCAATGAAGAGCACTGAAGCTTTCTTT
TRBV30	.	.	TRBJ2-3	12	CAWTPGTDTQYF	TGTGCCTGGACACCAGGGACAGATACGCAGTATTTT
TRBV7-2	.	.	TRBJ1-1	13	CASSETRNTEAFF	TGTGCCAGCAGCGAAACAAGGAACACTGAAGCTTTCTTT
TRBV27	.	.	TRBJ2-3	13	CASSYSNTDTQYF	TGTGCCAGCAGTTATAGCAACACAGATACGCAGTATTTT
TRBV19	.	TRBD2	TRBJ2-3	16	CASNWRGGLNTDTQYF	TGTGCCAGTAATTGGCGGGGGGGCCTTAACACAGATACGCAGTATTTT
TRBV7-6	once	.	TRBJ2-7	16	CASSYGVGTSTYEQYF	TGTGCCAGCAGCTACGGGGTCGGGACTTCCACCTACGAGCAGTACTTC
TRBV7-9	.	TRBD1	TRBJ1-5	17	CASSFGTEDYSNQPQHF	TGTGCCAGCAGCTTCGGGACAGAAGATTATAGCAATCAGCCCCAGCATTTT
TRBV27	once	TRBD1	TRBJ2-7	14	CASSTQGPSYEQYF	TGTGCCAGCAGTACACAGGGGCCTTCCTACGAGCAGTACTTC
TRBV7-3	.	TRBD1	TRBJ2-1	15	CASSLPGQGANEQFF	TGTGCCAGCAGCCTACCGGGACAGGGGGCCAATGAGCAGTTCTTC
TRBV7-3	.	TRBD1	TRBJ2-5	15	CASSSSQGVGETQYF	TGTGCCAGCAGCTCCTCTCAGGGGGTAGGAGAGACCCAGTACTTC
TRBV12-3/TRBV12-4	.	.	TRBJ1-2	13	CASSTGIGYGYTF	TGTGCCAGCAGTACAGGGATCGGCTATGGCTACACCTTC
TRBV5-1	.	TRBD1	TRBJ1-2	15	CASSLGDRPIYGYTF	TGCGCCAGCAGCTTGGGGGACAGGCCGATCTATGGCTACACCTTC
TRBV3-1/TRBV3-2	.	TRBD1	TRBJ2-7	17	CASSSHGGYRGSYEQYF	TGTGCCAGCAGCTCACACGGAGGATACAGGGGATCCTACGAGCAGTACTTC
TRBV5-1	.	TRBD1	TRBJ2-5	13	CASRSASGGPQYF	TGCGCCAGCAGGTCGGCATCAGGGGGCCCCCAGTACTTC
TRBV6-1	.	.	TRBJ1-2	14	CASSEKGVFYGYTF	TGTGCCAGCAGTGAAAAGGGGGTTTTTTATGGCTACACCTTC
TRBV7-2	.	.	TRBJ2-2	17	CASSLGAGQLRTGELFF	TGTGCCAGCAGCTTAGGTGCAGGACAGTTAAGGACCGGGGAGCTGTTTTTT
TRBV3-1/TRBV3-2	.	.	TRBJ2-2	16	CASSQAPGGRTGELFF	TGTGCCAGCAGCCAAGCCCCCGGGGGGCGAACCGGGGAGCTGTTTTTT
TRBV5-1	.	.	TRBJ2-2	14	CASSLDRPTGELFF	TGCGCCAGCAGCTTGGACAGGCCGACCGGGGAGCTGTTTTTT
TRBV7-9	.	.	TRBJ1-1	14	CASSWEGMNTEAFF	TGTGCCAGCAGTTGGGAGGGGATGAACACTGAAGCTTTCTTT
TRBV5-1	.	TRBD2	TRBJ2-7	18	CASSLEASGGAGSYEQYF	TGCGCCAGCAGCTTGGAAGCTAGCGGGGGGGCCGGATCCTACGAGCAGTACTTC
TRBV7-8	.	.	TRBJ1-1	13	CASSLGGVGKAFF	TGTGCCAGCAGCTTGGGGGGTGTAGGTAAAGCTTTCTTT
TRBV4-3	.	.	TRBJ1-3	15	CASSQGVGQGNTIYF	TGCGCCAGCAGCCAAGGGGTCGGACAGGGAAACACCATATATTTT
TRBV11-2	.	.	TRBJ2-4	16	CASSFGVPFPKNIQYF	TGTGCCAGCAGCTTCGGGGTGCCTTTCCCCAAAAACATTCAGTACTTC
TRBV18	.	.	TRBJ2-2	14	CASIGDSGTGELFF	TGTGCCAGCATAGGGGACAGCGGGACCGGGGAGCTGTTTTTT
TRBV2	.	.	TRBJ2-1	16	CASSEVDRYSYNEQFF	TGTGCCAGCAGTGAGGTCGACAGATATTCCTACAATGAGCAGTTCTTC
TRBV2	.	TRBD2	TRBJ2-3	16	CASSRWTSGGGDTQYF	TGTGCCAGCAGTCGGTGGACTAGCGGGGGAGGAGATACGCAGTATTTT
TRBV7-9	.	TRBD1	TRBJ2-1	15	CASSLGQGDYNEQFF	TGTGCCAGCAGCCTAGGACAGGGAGACTACAATGAGCAGTTCTTC
TRBV19	once	TRBD1	TRBJ1-3	16	CASSTGQRSSGNTIYF	TGTGCCAGTAGTACGGGACAGCGTAGCTCTGGAAACACCATATATTTT
TRBV6-6	.	.	TRBJ1-5	16	CASSPSGGRSNQPQHF	TGTGCCAGCAGTCCCTCTGGGGGGAGAAGCAATCAGCCCCAGCATTTT
TRBV3-1/TRBV3-2	.	TRBD2	TRBJ2-3	15	CASSLTAGFPDTQYF	TGTGCCAGCAGCCTAACAGCGGGGTTCCCAGATACGCAGTATTTT
TRBV6-5	.	TRBD1	TRBJ2-7	16	CASSSYGDRASYEQYF	TGTGCCAGCAGTTCCTACGGGGACAGGGCCTCCTACGAGCAGTACTTC
TRBV2	.	.	TRBJ1-6	15	CASSEVDRIPSPLHF	TGTGCCAGCAGTGAAGTCGACAGGATCCCTTCACCCCTCCACTTT
TRBV4-2	few	TRBD1	TRBJ2-7	14	CASSHRTGQIVQYF	TGTGCCAGCAGCCACCGGACAGGCCAAATCGTGCAGTACTTC
TRBV6-2/TRBV6-3	.	TRBD1	TRBJ1-2	15	CASSSPGTGSYGYTF	TGTGCCAGCAGTTCCCCCGGGACAGGCTCCTATGGCTACACCTTC
TRBV9	.	TRBD1	TRBJ1-2	14	CASSVAAGGLGYTF	TGTGCCAGCAGCGTAGCGGCAGGGGGCTTGGGCTACACCTTC
TRBV27	.	.	TRBJ2-7	15	CASGDSQASVREQYF	TGTGCCAGCGGCGACTCACAGGCTTCGGTACGCGAGCAGTACTTC
TRBV5-1	.	TRBD1	TRBJ2-5	15	CASSLKGDRVETQYF	TGCGCCAGCAGCTTGAAAGGGGACAGGGTCGAGACCCAGTACTTC
TRBV6-2/TRBV6-3	once	TRBD1	TRBJ2-2	16	CASSQSGTGLTGELFF	TGTGCCAGCAGCCAATCCGGGACAGGGCTCACCGGGGAGCTGTTTTTT